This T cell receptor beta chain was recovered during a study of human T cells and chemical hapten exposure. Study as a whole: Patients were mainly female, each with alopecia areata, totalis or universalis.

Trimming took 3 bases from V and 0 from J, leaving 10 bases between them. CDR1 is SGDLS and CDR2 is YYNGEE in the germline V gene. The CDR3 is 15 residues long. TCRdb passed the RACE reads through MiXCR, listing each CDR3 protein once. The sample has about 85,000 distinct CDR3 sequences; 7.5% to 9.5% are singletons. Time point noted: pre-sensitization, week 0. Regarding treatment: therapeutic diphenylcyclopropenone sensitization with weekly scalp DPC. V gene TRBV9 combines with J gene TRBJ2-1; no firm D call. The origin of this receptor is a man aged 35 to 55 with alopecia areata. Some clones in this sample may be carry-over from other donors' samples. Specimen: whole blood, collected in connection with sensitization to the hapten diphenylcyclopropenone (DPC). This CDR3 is CASSAEQSSYNEQFF. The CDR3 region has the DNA TGTGCCAGCAGCGCAGAGCAAAGCTCCTACAATGAGCAGTTCTTC.